The T cell receptor (beta chain) described here comes from a study of blood T cell repertoires in COVID-19. Whole-study context: T cells, B-cell-depleted T cells, or PBMCs provided the cDNA or gDNA that served as material.

Original handling: Quantification of nucleated cells was approximated via reference gene primer amplification. Profiled with immunoSEQ multiplex PCR; TCRdb holds only in-frame clones, not every one. D and trimming were read from the DNA, whereas the V and J calls and clone size are those reported in that table. The table has 150,000 to 250,000 clones, around 95% seen once. Germline V gene data show CDR1 as MGHDK and CDR2 as SYGVNS. The CDR3 is 16 amino acids. V gave up 2 bases and J gave up 5 bases, with 17 bases separating them. This chain uses TRBV25-1 with TRBJ2-3; TRBD2 is a possible D gene (6 bases). The specimen sequenced was peripheral blood. The sequence derives from a man aged 25 to 45 with COVID-19, enrolled during active disease. The CDR3 spells CASSERVGGTKDTQYF. DNA of the CDR3: TGTGCCAGCAGTGAAAGGGTCGGAGGGACCAAAGATACGCAGTATTTT.